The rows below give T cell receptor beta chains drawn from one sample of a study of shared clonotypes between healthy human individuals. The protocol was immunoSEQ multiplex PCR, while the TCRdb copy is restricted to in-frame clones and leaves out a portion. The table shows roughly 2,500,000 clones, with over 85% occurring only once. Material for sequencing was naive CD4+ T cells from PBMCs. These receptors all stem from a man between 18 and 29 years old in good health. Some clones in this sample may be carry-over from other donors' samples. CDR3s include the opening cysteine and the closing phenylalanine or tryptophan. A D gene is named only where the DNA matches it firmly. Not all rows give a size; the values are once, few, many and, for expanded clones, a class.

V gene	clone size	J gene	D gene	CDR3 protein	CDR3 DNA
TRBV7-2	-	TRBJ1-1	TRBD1	CASSLAPTGSTEAFF	TGTGCCAGCAGCTTAGCGCCGACAGGGAGCACTGAAGCTTTCTTT
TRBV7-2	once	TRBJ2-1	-	CASSRVGNEQFF	TGTGCCAGCAGCCGTGTCGGGAATGAGCAGTTCTTC
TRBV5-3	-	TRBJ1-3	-	CARSICIRGLSGNTIYF	TGTGCCAGAAGCATTTGCATCCGGGGCCTCTCTGGAAACACCATATATTTT
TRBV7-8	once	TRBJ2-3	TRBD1	CASSLNPGQGNTQYF	TGTGCCAGCAGCTTAAATCCGGGACAGGGGAACACGCAGTATTTT
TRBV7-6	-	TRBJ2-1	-	CASSPPRGTIGYNEQFF	TGTGCCAGCAGCCCACCTCGGGGCACCATCGGCTACAATGAGCAGTTCTTC
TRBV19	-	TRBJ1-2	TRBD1	CASSMVTGGVGGYTF	TGTGCCAGTAGTATGGTGACAGGGGGCGTCGGTGGCTACACCTTC
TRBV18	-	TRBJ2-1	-	CASSPNWMSSYNEQFF	TGTGCCAGCTCACCCAACTGGATGAGCTCCTACAATGAGCAGTTCTTC
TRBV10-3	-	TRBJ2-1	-	CAISDLNGGSSYNEQFF	TGTGCCATCAGTGACTTAAATGGAGGGAGCTCCTACAATGAGCAGTTCTTC
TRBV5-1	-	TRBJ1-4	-	CASSLGTHNEKLFF	TGCGCCAGCAGCTTGGGGACGCATAATGAAAAACTGTTTTTT
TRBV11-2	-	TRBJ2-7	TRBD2	CASSLGLAGVYEQYF	TGTGCCAGCAGCTTAGGGCTAGCGGGAGTCTACGAGCAGTACTTC
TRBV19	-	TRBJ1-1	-	CASTSRSSMNTEAFF	TGTGCCAGTACATCTAGGAGCAGTATGAACACTGAAGCTTTCTTT
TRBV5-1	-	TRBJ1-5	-	CASSWGGNNQPQHF	TGCGCCAGCAGCTGGGGGGGGAACAATCAGCCCCAGCATTTT
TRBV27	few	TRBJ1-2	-	CASGKGVYGYTF	TGTGCCAGCGGAAAAGGGGTTTATGGCTACACCTTC
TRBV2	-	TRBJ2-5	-	CASSEANGAYQETQYF	TGTGCCAGCAGTGAAGCTAACGGGGCGTATCAAGAGACCCAGTACTTC
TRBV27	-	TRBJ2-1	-	CASRTGPWGNEQFF	TGTGCCAGCAGAACGGGCCCCTGGGGCAATGAGCAGTTCTTC
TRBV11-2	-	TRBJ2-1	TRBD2	CASSLGYGRPQSYNEQFF	TGTGCCAGCAGCTTAGGTTACGGGAGGCCCCAATCCTACAATGAGCAGTTCTTC
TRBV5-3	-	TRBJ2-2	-	CARSSNPEAPITGELFF	TGTGCCAGAAGCTCAAACCCAGAGGCCCCAATCACCGGGGAGCTGTTTTTT
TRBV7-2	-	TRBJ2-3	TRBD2	CASSLVRTSGRAKVDTQYF	TGTGCCAGCAGCTTAGTGAGGACTAGCGGGAGGGCGAAGGTAGATACGCAGTATTTT
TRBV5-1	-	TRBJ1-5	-	CASSLTGGGNQPQHF	TGCGCCAGCAGCTTGACGGGAGGCGGCAATCAGCCCCAGCATTTT
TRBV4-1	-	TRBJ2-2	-	CASSHSFPSTGELFF	TGCGCCAGCAGCCATTCGTTTCCTAGTACCGGGGAGCTGTTTTTT
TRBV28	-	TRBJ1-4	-	CASSLMGTTNEKLFF	TGTGCCAGCAGTTTAATGGGGACAACTAATGAAAAACTGTTTTTT
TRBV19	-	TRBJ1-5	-	CASSMDGNQPQHF	TGTGCCAGTAGTATGGATGGCAATCAGCCCCAGCATTTT
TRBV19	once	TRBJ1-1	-	CASSIDGFNTEAFF	TGTGCCAGTAGTATAGACGGATTTAACACTGAAGCTTTCTTT
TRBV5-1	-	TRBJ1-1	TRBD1	CASSKNTGANTEAFF	TGCGCCAGCAGCAAGAACACAGGGGCGAACACTGAAGCTTTCTTT
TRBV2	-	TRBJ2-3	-	CASRIGGPHSTDTQYF	TGTGCCAGCAGGATAGGGGGACCTCATAGCACAGATACGCAGTATTTT
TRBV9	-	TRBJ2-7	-	CASSARAPSGSYEQYF	TGTGCCAGCAGCGCCCGGGCCCCAAGCGGGTCCTACGAGCAGTACTTC
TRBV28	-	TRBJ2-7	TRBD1	CASSLTGGREQYF	TGTGCCAGCAGTTTAACAGGGGGGCGGGAGCAGTACTTC
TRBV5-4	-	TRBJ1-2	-	CASSLDVDGRYYGYTF	TGTGCCAGCAGCTTGGATGTGGACGGTCGCTACTATGGCTACACCTTC
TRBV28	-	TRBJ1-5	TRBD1	CASSFAGQGGLSNQPQHF	TGTGCCAGCAGTTTCGCGGGACAGGGGGGGTTGAGCAATCAGCCCCAGCATTTT
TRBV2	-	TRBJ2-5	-	CASREEPETQYF	TGTGCCAGCAGGGAGGAGCCAGAGACCCAGTACTTC
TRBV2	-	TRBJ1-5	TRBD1	CASRVTGGGQPQHF	TGTGCCAGCAGGGTGACAGGGGGAGGGCAGCCCCAGCATTTT
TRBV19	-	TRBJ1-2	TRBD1	CASSHRGLEGYTF	TGTGCCAGTAGTCACAGGGGGCTGGAGGGCTACACCTTC
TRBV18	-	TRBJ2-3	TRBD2	CASSPPVSGRADTQYF	TGTGCCAGCTCACCACCGGTTAGCGGGAGGGCAGATACGCAGTATTTT
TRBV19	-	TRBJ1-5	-	CASQTPGVGPQHF	TGTGCCAGTCAAACCCCAGGCGTCGGGCCCCAGCATTTT
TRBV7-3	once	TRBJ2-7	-	CASSSMNGYEQYF	TGTGCCAGCAGCTCTATGAACGGTTACGAGCAGTACTTC
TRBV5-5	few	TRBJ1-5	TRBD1	CASSTGTGFGQPQHF	TGTGCCAGCAGCACCGGGACAGGCTTCGGGCAGCCCCAGCATTTT
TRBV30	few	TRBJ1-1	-	CAWSAKTEAFF	TGTGCCTGGAGTGCAAAGACTGAAGCTTTCTTT
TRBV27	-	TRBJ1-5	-	CASSFRAGRHQPQHF	TGTGCCAGCAGTTTTAGGGCAGGGAGGCATCAGCCCCAGCATTTT
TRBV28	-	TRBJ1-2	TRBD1	CASSRRDRVVLSGYTF	TGTGCCAGCAGCCGGAGGGACAGGGTGGTTCTTTCTGGCTACACCTTC
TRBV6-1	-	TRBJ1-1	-	CASRIMNTEAFF	TGTGCCAGCAGGATAATGAACACTGAAGCTTTCTTT
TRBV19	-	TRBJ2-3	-	CASSISQATDTQYF	TGTGCCAGTAGTATATCGCAGGCCACAGATACGCAGTATTTT
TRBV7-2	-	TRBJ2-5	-	CASSLGLAYETQYF	TGTGCCAGCAGCTTAGGGCTAGCATACGAGACCCAGTACTTC
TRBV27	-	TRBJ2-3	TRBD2	CASSLSLAGSTDTQYF	TGTGCCAGCAGTTTATCGCTAGCGGGATCCACAGATACGCAGTATTTT
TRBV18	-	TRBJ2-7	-	CASSPPSRDGEQYF	TGTGCCAGCTCACCACCGAGTAGAGATGGCGAGCAGTACTTC
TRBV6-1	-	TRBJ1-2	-	CASSNPGQSRYGYTF	TGTGCCAGCAGTAACCCTGGACAGTCCCGCTATGGCTACACCTTC
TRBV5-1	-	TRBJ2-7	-	CASSLDGRIDEQYF	TGCGCCAGCAGCTTGGATGGCAGGATCGACGAGCAGTACTTC
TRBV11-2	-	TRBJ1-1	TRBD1	CASRKTGRDTEAFF	TGTGCCAGCAGGAAGACAGGGAGGGACACTGAAGCTTTCTTT
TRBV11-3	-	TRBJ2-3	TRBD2	CASANGSGSHTQYF	TGTGCCAGCGCTAATGGGAGCGGGAGTCATACGCAGTATTTT
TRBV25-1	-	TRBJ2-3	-	CASSSLGGPSTDTQYF	TGTGCCAGCAGCTCTCTGGGGGGGCCTAGCACAGATACGCAGTATTTT
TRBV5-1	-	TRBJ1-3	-	CASSPNGVGNTIYF	TGCGCCAGCAGCCCTAACGGGGTCGGAAACACCATATATTTT
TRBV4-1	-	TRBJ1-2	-	CASSQDAPGYYGYTF	TGCGCCAGCAGCCAAGATGCCCCCGGGTACTATGGCTACACCTTC
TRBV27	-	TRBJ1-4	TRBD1	CASSRTGRATNEKLFF	TGTGCCAGCAGTCGGACAGGGAGGGCAACTAATGAAAAACTGTTTTTT
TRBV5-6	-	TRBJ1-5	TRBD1	CASSSPGRDSSNQPQHF	TGTGCCAGCAGCTCCCCAGGAAGGGACAGTAGCAATCAGCCCCAGCATTTT
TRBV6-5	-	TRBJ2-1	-	CASSAPLNNEQFF	TGTGCCAGCAGTGCCCCCCTAAACAATGAGCAGTTCTTC
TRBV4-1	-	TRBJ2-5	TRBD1	CASSQNRGETQYF	TGCGCCAGCAGCCAGAACAGGGGGGAGACCCAGTACTTC
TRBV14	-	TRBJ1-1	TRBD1	CASRETGSWGQGNTEAFF	TGTGCCAGCAGAGAGACAGGCTCTTGGGGACAGGGGAACACTGAAGCTTTCTTT
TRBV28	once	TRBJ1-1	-	CASSLSPGAGSTEAFF	TGTGCCAGCAGTTTATCCCCAGGGGCCGGAAGCACTGAAGCTTTCTTT
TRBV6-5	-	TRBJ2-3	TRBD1	CASRRQGISTDTQYF	TGTGCCAGCAGAAGACAGGGGATCAGCACAGATACGCAGTATTTT
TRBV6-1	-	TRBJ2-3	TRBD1	CATRDRGLTDTQYF	TGTGCCACCCGGGACAGGGGGCTTACAGATACGCAGTATTTT
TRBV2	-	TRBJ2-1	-	CASRLARNDREFF	TGTGCCAGCAGACTAGCTAGGAACGATAGAGAGTTCTTC